This passage covers 9 T cell receptor beta chains from one sample sequenced in a study of shared clonotypes between healthy human individuals. Repertoires were generated with immunoSEQ multiplex PCR, while TCRdb's copy carries only in-frame clones and drops some. Of about 2.3 million clones in the sample, more than 80% were seen once. Sequencing used naive CD4+ T cells from PBMCs. The subset denotes: CD45RA+ positively selected. These receptors originate from a man younger than 35 in good health. Some clones in this sample may be carry-over from other donors' samples.

This chain links TRBV7-2 with TRBJ2-7, with TRBD1 matching 7 bases. This CDR3 has 13 residues. Trimming at V came to 2 bases and at J to 5 bases, leaving 3 bases not matched to a gene. Looked up from germline, CDR1 is SGHTA and CDR2 is FQGNSA. The CDR3 here is CASSLRQGDEQYF. As DNA, the CDR3 is TGTGCCAGCAGCTTAAGACAGGGTGACGAGCAGTACTTC.

V gene TRBV11-2 combines with J gene TRBJ1-2; D ambiguous. Trimming pared 1 base from V and 1 base from J, leaving 10 bases between. Germline V gene lookup returns CDR1 SGHAT and CDR2 FQNNGV. CDR3 length equals 15 residues. The CDR3 reads CASSLVRGVNYGYTF. In DNA form, the CDR3 reads TGTGCCAGCAGCTTAGTTCGCGGGGTTAACTATGGCTACACCTTC.

This rearrangement joins TRBV30 to TRBJ2-1, with 12 bases identical to TRBD2. Trimming removed 3 bases from V and 5 bases from J; junction bases left unmatched: 8. CDR1 and CDR2 (germline): GTSNPN, SVGIG (reference sequence). The CDR3 extends over 16 amino acids. In nucleotides, the CDR3 is TGTGCCTGGAGGGTCGACCGGACTAGCGGGAACAATGAGCAGTTCTTC. Protein: CAWRVDRTSGNNEQFF.

This clone is a singleton in its sample. The chain combines TRBV28 with TRBJ2-2, with 10 nucleotides matching TRBD2. The V segment lost 3 bases and the J segment 3 bases; nucleotides outside the gene matches: 4. Germline-derived CDR1 and CDR2 are MDHEN and SYDVKM. CDR3 length equals 16 residues. CDR3 sequence reads: CASSFSSGRHTGELFF. The CDR3 DNA sequence: TGTGCCAGCAGTTTTTCTAGCGGGAGACACACCGGGGAGCTGTTTTTT.

The chain recombines TRBV9 with TRBJ2-7, with 11 nucleotides matching TRBD2. The CDR3 sequence is 16 residues long. Trimming cost V 0 bases and J 3 bases; bases outside gene matches: 5. Germline-derived CDR1 and CDR2 are SGDLS and YYNGEE. CDR3 amino acids: CASSVVTSGSYYEQYF. The CDR3 DNA reads TGTGCCAGCAGCGTAGTAACTAGCGGGAGCTACTACGAGCAGTACTTC.

This chain connects TRBV27 to TRBJ2-2; TRBD2 matches at 14 bases. This CDR3 comprises 18 residues. J was trimmed by 7 bases and V by 8 bases; bases with no gene match: 15. Germline CDR1 and CDR2: MNHEY and SMNVEV (reference sequence). The CDR3 protein is CASGHRLTSGRANGELFF. The CDR3 nucleotides are TGTGCCAGCGGTCACCGGCTGACTAGCGGGAGGGCCAACGGGGAGCTGTTTTTT.

The chain has TRBV5-6 and TRBJ2-5; tentatively, D is TRBD1 (5 bases). Germline CDR1 and CDR2: SGHDT and YYEEEE. This CDR3 contains 16 residues. Trimming pared 1 base from V and 1 base from J, leaving 14 bases between. This CDR3 reads CASSLLAGLGQETQYF. The CDR3 DNA is TGTGCCAGCAGCTTGTTAGCAGGGTTAGGCCAAGAGACCCAGTACTTC.

The genes are TRBV18 and TRBJ2-2; no definite D call. The CDR3 totals 16 residues. Looked up from germline, CDR1 is KGHSH and CDR2 is LQKENI. The V end lost 2 bases, the J end lost 0 bases, and 10 bases lay between the germline ends. This CDR3 reads CASSPSSEANTGELFF. CDR3 nucleotides: TGTGCCAGCTCACCATCCAGCGAGGCGAACACCGGGGAGCTGTTTTTT.

The genes are TRBV6-1 and TRBJ2-7, with 8 bases lining up with TRBD1. The CDR3 has 13 amino acids. With V trimmed by 7 bases and J by 6 bases, 8 bases remained unmatched. Germline CDR1 and CDR2: MNHNS and SASEGT. The CDR3 sequence is CASNRDRYVEQYF. The CDR3 nucleotides read TGTGCCAGCAATCGGGACAGGTATGTCGAGCAGTACTTC.